The source of this T cell receptor (beta chain) is a study of blood T cell repertoires in COVID-19. Study-level background: Acute and convalescent COVID-19 samples came from the United States, Italy and Spain.

With 3 bases clipped from V and 0 bases from J, the junction kept 10 bases outside the gene matches. The CDR3 extends over 18 amino acids. Germline CDR1 is DFQATT and CDR2 is SNEGSKA (reference sequence). Clones were sequenced by immunoSEQ multiplex PCR, and TCRdb holds only the in-frame ones, with some missing. The repertoire holds about 210,000 clones, with approximately 85% as singletons. The sequenced sample was peripheral blood. The TCR originated in a woman in her seventies with COVID-19, enrolled during active disease. This chain links TRBV20-1 with TRBJ2-3; 12 nucleotides agree with TRBD2. The CDR3 DNA reads as TGCAGTGCTAGTAGTCCTGGGACTAGCGGGCATAGCACAGATACGCAGTATTTT. Its protein product is CSASSPGTSGHSTDTQYF.